Below are 7 T cell receptor beta chains sequenced from a single sample in a study of breast tumors, draining lymph nodes, adjacent tissues. TCRdb ran MiXCR on the multiplex PCR reads and lists one entry per CDR3 protein. The sample has approximately 230,000 distinct CDR3 sequences; approximately 36% are singletons. Samples came from axillary lymph nodes draining the breast cancer. Specimen: axillary lymph node tissue. These receptors came from a female donor with breast cancer. Some clones in this sample may be carry-over from other donors' samples.

This clonotype occurred many times. This chain uses TRBV13 with TRBJ2-5, with TRBD2 matching over 9 bases. The CDR3 sequence is 16 residues long. Per germline, CDR1 PRHDT and CDR2 FYEKMQ (reference sequence). The V segment lost 5 bases and the J segment 3 bases; nucleotides outside the gene matches: 10. Written as DNA, the CDR3 is TGTGCCAGCAGCGTTGAGTCCGGACTAGCGAAAGAGACCCAGTACTTC. This codes for CASSVESGLAKETQYF.

This clonotype was detected ten times or more. The chain is built from TRBV19 and TRBJ2-2; 8 bases are shared with TRBD1. CDR3 length: 13 residues. The trim removed 3 bases at V and 12 bases at J, leaving 6 bases unmatched. Germline values: CDR1 LNHDA, CDR2 SQIVND (reference sequence). CDR3 nucleotide sequence: TGTGCCAGTAGTATCGACAGGGGTGGGAAGCTGTTTTTT. Its translation: CASSIDRGGKLFF.

There are many counts of this clonotype. CDR3 sequence reads: CASSFLTGLSYEQFF. CDR3 bases: TGTGCCAGCAGCTTTTTGACGGGACTCAGCTATGAGCAGTTCTTC. The V gene is TRBV7-8, the J gene TRBJ2-1; TRBD2 might be the D (6 bases). Per germline, CDR1 SGHVS and CDR2 FQNEAQ. Trimming cost V 3 bases and J 8 bases, with 17 bases left between them. The CDR3 runs 15 residues.

The chain carries TRBV9 and TRBJ1-3; D call uncertain. Germline-derived CDR1 and CDR2 are SGDLS and YYNGEE. V shed 1 base and J shed 4 bases, with 12 bases lying between them. The CDR3 consists of 15 residues. CDR3 sequence: CASSVQAGEGNTIYF. The CDR3 nucleotides are TGTGCCAGCAGCGTACAGGCCGGGGAGGGAAACACCATATATTTT.

This clonotype has ten or more counts. DNA for the CDR3: TGTGCCACCAGTGATTTGGAGGGGGGCAAAGGCTACAATGAGCAGTTCTTC. This gives the protein CATSDLEGGKGYNEQFF. The chain combines TRBV24-1 with TRBJ2-1; D may be TRBD1 or TRBD2 (6 bases each). The CDR3 contains 17 residues. The V end lost 0 bases, the J end lost 3 bases, and 14 bases lay between the germline ends. The V gene's germline CDR1 is KGHDR and CDR2 SFDVKD.

The chain is built from TRBV14 and TRBJ2-7; no clear D. The V gene lost 1 base and the J gene lost 5 bases, with 9 bases spanning the gap. The CDR3 is 13 amino acids. Germline V lookup: CDR1 SGHDN, CDR2 FVKESK. The CDR3 nucleotides are TGTGCCAGCAGCCAAGGGAGACGGGACGAGCAGTACTTC. Residues: CASSQGRRDEQYF.

The table lists this clonotype with many counts. V and J are TRBV7-2 and TRBJ2-3, with D perhaps TRBD2 (5 bases). This CDR3 spans 15 amino acids. Germline values: CDR1 SGHTA, CDR2 FQGNSA. The V end lost 10 bases, the J end lost 2 bases, and 19 bases lay between the germline ends. CDR3 DNA: TGTGCCACAACTAAAGGGTTGCGGGTCACAGATACGCAGTATTTT. It specifies CATTKGLRVTDTQYF.